The sample holds many counts of the clone carrying this TCR beta chain. Time point defined: sample taken at primary tumor resection. Whole RNA from tumor, nontumor lung or frozen PBMC was sequenced unsorted. Donors were 55 to 75 untreated early-stage non-small cell lung cancer patients. The CDR3 length is 13 residues. The germline CDR1 and CDR2 sequences are LGHDT and YNNKEL (reference sequence). Trimming pared 2 bases from V and 5 bases from J, leaving 10 bases between. These data come from a study of spatial heterogeneity in lung cancer. A unique molecular identifier was attached to every TCR cDNA molecule. One entry per CDR3 protein, called by TCRdb with MiXCR from the 5' RACE reads. The top ten clones hold 33% of a sample with around 11,000 distinct CDR3 sequences, less than 25% of them seen once.

This clonotype originated in a female donor with early-stage non-small cell lung cancer. This specimen was PBMCs, taken at surgery. The chain employs TRBV3-1 and TRBJ2-7; D remains unclear. The CDR3 nucleotides read TGTGCCAGCAGCCAATTAGAAGCGCACGAGCAGTACTTC. Its protein product is CASSQLEAHEQYF.